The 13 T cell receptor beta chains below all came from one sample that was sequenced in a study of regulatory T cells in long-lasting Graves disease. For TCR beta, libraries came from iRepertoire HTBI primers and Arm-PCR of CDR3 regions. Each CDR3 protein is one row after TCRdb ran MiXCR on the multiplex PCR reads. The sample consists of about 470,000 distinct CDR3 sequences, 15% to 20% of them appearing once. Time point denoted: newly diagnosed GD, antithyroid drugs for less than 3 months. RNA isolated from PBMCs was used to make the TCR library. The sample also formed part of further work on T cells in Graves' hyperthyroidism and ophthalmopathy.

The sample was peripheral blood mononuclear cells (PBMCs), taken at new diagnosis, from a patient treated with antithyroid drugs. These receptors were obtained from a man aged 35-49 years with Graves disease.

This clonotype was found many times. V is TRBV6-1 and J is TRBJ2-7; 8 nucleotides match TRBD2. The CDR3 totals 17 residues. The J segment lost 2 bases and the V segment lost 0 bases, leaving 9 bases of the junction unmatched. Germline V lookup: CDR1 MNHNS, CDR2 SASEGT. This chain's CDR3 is CASSEALAGTVTYEQYF. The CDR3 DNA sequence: TGTGCCAGCAGTGAAGCTTTAGCGGGGACTGTTACCTACGAGCAGTACTTC.

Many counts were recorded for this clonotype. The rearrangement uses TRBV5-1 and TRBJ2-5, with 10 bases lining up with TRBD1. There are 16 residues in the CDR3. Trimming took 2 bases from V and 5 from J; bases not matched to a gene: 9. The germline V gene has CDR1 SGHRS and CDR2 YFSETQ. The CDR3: CASSLEPGQGLETQYF. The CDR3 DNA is TGCGCCAGCAGCTTAGAACCGGGACAGGGGTTGGAGACCCAGTACTTC.

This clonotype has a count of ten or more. CDR3 DNA: TGTGCCAGCAGGCTAGCGGGAGTTATCAATGAGCAGTTCTTC. Translated, it gives CASRLAGVINEQFF. This chain links TRBV12-3 or TRBV12-4 with TRBJ2-1; 10 bases fit TRBD2. The V and J ends lost 6 bases and 6 bases, in that order; junction bases with no gene match: 5. The CDR3 runs 14 residues.

CDR3 nucleotides: TGTGCCAGCAGCGTATCGCGGAGGAAGGACTATGGCTACACCTTC. This gives the protein CASSVSRRKDYGYTF. The chain is built from TRBV9 and TRBJ1-2, with D unresolved. Germline lookup yields CDR1 SGDLS and CDR2 YYNGEE. This CDR3 is built from 15 residues. V was shortened by 1 base and J by 3 bases, with 13 bases between the two germline ends.

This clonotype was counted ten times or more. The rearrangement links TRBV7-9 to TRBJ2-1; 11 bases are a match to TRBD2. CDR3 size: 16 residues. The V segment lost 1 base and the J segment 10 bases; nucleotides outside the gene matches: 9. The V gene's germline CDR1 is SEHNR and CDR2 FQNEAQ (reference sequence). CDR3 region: CASSLEGTSGPKEQFF. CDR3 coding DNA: TGTGCCAGCAGCTTAGAAGGGACTAGCGGCCCCAAGGAGCAGTTCTTC.

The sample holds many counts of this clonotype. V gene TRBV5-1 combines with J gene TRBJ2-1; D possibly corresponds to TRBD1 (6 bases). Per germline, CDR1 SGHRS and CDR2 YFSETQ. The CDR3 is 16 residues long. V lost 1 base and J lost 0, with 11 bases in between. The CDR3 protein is CASSLSGQSSYNEQFF. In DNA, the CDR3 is TGCGCCAGCAGCTTGAGTGGACAGAGCTCCTACAATGAGCAGTTCTTC.

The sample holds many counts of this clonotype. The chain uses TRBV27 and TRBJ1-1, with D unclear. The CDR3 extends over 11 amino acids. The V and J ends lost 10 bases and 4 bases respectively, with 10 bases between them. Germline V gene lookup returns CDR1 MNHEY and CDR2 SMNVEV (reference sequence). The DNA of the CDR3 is TGTGCCACCAGGAGGGCCACTGAAGCTTTCTTT. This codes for CATRRATEAFF.

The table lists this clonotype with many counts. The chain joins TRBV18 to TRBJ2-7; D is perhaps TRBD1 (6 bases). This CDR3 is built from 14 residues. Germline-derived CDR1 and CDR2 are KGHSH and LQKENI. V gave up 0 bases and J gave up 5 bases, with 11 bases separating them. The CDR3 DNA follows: TGTGCCAGCTCACCACCGAACAGGGACAACGAGCAGTACTTC. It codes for CASSPPNRDNEQYF.

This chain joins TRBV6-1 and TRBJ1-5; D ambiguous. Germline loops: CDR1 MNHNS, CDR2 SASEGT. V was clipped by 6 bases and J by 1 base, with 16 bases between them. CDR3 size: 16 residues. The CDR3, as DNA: TGTGCCAGCAGACAACGGGCCGTCGGGAGCAATCAGCCCCAGCATTTT. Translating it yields CASRQRAVGSNQPQHF.

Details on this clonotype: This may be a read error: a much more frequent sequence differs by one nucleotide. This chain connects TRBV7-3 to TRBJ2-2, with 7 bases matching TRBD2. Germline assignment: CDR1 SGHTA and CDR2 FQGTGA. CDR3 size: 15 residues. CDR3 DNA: TGTGCCAGCAGCTTAGGAGCGGCGGGAGTAGGGGAGCCGTTTTTT. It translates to CASSLGAAGVGEPFF.

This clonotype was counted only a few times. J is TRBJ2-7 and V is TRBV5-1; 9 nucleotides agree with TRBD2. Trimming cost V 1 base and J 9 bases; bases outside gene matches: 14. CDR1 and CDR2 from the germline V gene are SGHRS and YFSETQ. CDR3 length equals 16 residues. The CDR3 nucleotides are TGCGCCAGCAGCTTGATAGGCGGGAGGGGTTATCACGGGCAGTACTTC. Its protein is CASSLIGGRGYHGQYF.

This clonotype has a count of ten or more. As DNA, the CDR3 is TGTGCCAGCAGCTTAGAGCCAACGGGTGAGCAGTTCTTC. Translated, it gives CASSLEPTGEQFF. The rearrangement links TRBV7-9 to TRBJ2-1; D is undetermined. With 1 base removed from V and 9 bases from J, the gap between germline ends came to 10 bases. Germline CDR1 and CDR2: SEHNR and FQNEAQ (reference sequence). This CDR3 comprises 13 residues. The entire variable domain, with the rest obtained from reference TRBV7-9 and TRBJ2-1, is as follows: DTGVSQNPRHKITKRGQNVTFRCDPISEHNRLYWYRQTLGQGPEFLTYFQNEAQLEKSRLLSDRFSAERPKGSFSTLEIQRTEQGDSAMYLCASSLEPTGEQFFGPGTRLTVL.

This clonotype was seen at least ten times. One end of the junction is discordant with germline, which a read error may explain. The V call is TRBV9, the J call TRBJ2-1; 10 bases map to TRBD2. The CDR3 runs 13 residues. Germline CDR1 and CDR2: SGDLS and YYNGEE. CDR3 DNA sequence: TGCGCCAGCGGGGGGGACTCCTACAATGAGCAGTTCTTC. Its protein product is CASGGDSYNEQFF.